This record concerns one T cell receptor (beta chain) sequence. What it recognizes is unknown. In germline, CDR1 is SNHLY, CDR2 FYNNEI. CDR3 size: 21 residues. J gave up 0 bases and V 2 bases, and 15 bases lay outside the gene matches. The data originate from a study of graft-versus-host responses after intestinal transplantation. The wider study: Transplants were multivisceral, liver-intestinal, or isolated intestinal. Tacrolimus and steroids were given for about 3 years to all recipients after anti-thymocyte globulin induction. Points from the study as a whole: Some GvH clones were seen earlier in gut or blood, suggesting intestinal origin.

Clones were sequenced by immunoSEQ multiplex PCR, and TCRdb holds only the in-frame ones, with some missing. The sample includes over 40,000 clones, around 96% of them seen just once. The source material was unstimulated CD8+ T cells sorted from spleen or lymph node cells, sampled before transplant. This sequence was found in a human donor who was the organ donor for an intestinal transplant. The chain uses TRBV2 and TRBJ2-5, with 13 positions matching TRBD2. In DNA, the CDR3 is TGTGCCAGCAGTGAACAACTAGCGGGGGGGCCGGATCAGGAGTACCAAGAGACCCAGTACTTC. Translated, it gives CASSEQLAGGPDQEYQETQYF.